One and the same sample provided the 31 T cell receptor beta chains below, sequenced in a study of T cells after yellow fever vaccination. MiXCR, applied by TCRdb to the 5' RACE reads, yields one record per CDR3 protein. Of some 400,000 distinct CDR3 sequences detected, approximately 19% appear once; the ten largest clones hold 15% to 20%. Sequenced material: PBMCs, taken before the yellow fever booster vaccination. The receptors come from a man aged 18 to 29 who received the YFV17D yellow fever vaccine.

This clonotype was counted only a few times. The chain links TRBV12-3 or TRBV12-4 to TRBJ1-2, with TRBD1 matching over 7 bases. This CDR3 comprises 13 residues. J gave up 6 bases and V 4 bases, and 5 bases lay outside the gene matches. The chain's CDR3 is CASSSQGRDGYTF. As DNA, the CDR3 is TGTGCCAGCAGTTCACAGGGGCGCGATGGCTACACCTTC.

A few counts support this clonotype. This rearrangement joins TRBV5-1 to TRBJ2-1, with TRBD2 as a possible D gene (7 bases). CDR1 SGHRS and CDR2 YFSETQ come from the germline V gene. Trimming pared 0 bases from V and 5 bases from J, leaving 15 bases between. The CDR3 totals 16 residues. As DNA, the CDR3 is TGCGCCAGCAGCTTGGCCCCCGGAGGGGGGGACAATGAGCAGTTCTTC. Translating it yields CASSLAPGGGDNEQFF. The whole variable domain, filled in from reference TRBV5-1 and TRBJ2-1, reads KAGVTQTPRYLIKTRGQQVTLSCSPISGHRSVSWYQQTPGQGLQFLFEYFSETQRNKGNFPGRFSGRQFSNSRSEMNVSTLELGDSALYLCASSLAPGGGDNEQFFGPGTRLTVL.

The gene calls are TRBV4-3 and TRBJ2-7; D remains unclear. The CDR3 spans 14 residues. Germline CDR1 reads LGHNA; CDR2 reads YSLEER. The germline V and J ends were trimmed by 0 bases and 0 bases, with 6 bases remaining between them. CDR3 region: CASSQDSLSYEQYF. The CDR3 DNA reads TGCGCCAGCAGCCAAGATTCCCTCTCCTACGAGCAGTACTTC.

This clonotype was observed a single time. This rearrangement joins TRBV5-1 to TRBJ2-5; a possible D gene is TRBD1 (6 bases). Germline V gene data show CDR1 as SGHRS and CDR2 as YFSETQ. Trimming stripped 0 bases from V and 3 bases from J, with 12 bases between. The length of the CDR3 is 15 residues. CDR3 nucleotides: TGCGCCAGCAGCTTGGTGTGGGGGCCGGAAGAGACCCAGTACTTC. This sequence encodes CASSLVWGPEETQYF.

This clonotype was seen ten or more times. The chain combines TRBV4-3 with TRBJ2-5; perhaps TRBD2 as D (6 bases). This CDR3 has 13 residues. Germline V gene data show CDR1 as LGHNA and CDR2 as YSLEER. V was pared by 5 bases and J by 5 bases, with 12 bases between. CDR3 loop: CASSEEGRETQYF. The CDR3 region has the DNA TGCGCCAGCAGCGAGGAAGGGAGGGAGACCCAGTACTTC.

This chain's CDR3 is CSVAPPSSYEQYF. CDR3 DNA sequence: TGCAGCGTTGCCCCGCCGTCCTCCTACGAGCAGTACTTC. The chain links TRBV29-1 to TRBJ2-7, with unresolved D. In germline, CDR1 is SQVTM, CDR2 ANQGSEA. This CDR3 has 13 amino acids. V lost 4 bases to trimming and J lost 0 bases, with 10 bases between them.

The chain carries TRBV7-2 and TRBJ2-3; D is unresolved. Trimming stripped 4 bases from V and 6 bases from J, with 11 bases between. CDR1 is SGHTA and CDR2 is FQGNSA in the germline V gene. The CDR3 loop spans 13 amino acids. The CDR3 DNA is TGTGCCAGCAGCTCCCGGGTGGCGGATACGCAGTATTTT. This codes for CASSSRVADTQYF.

The chain combines TRBV5-1 with TRBJ2-7; D is ambiguous. V was shortened by 3 bases and J by 2 bases, with 12 bases between the two germline ends. The CDR3 sequence is 14 residues long. Germline assignment: CDR1 SGHRS and CDR2 YFSETQ. The CDR3 here is CASSSSMNTYEQYF. CDR3 bases: TGCGCCAGCAGCTCAAGTATGAACACCTACGAGCAGTACTTC.

This clonotype came up a few times. This chain links TRBV29-1 with TRBJ1-2, with 8 bases aligning to TRBD1. The CDR3 has 13 residues. The V gene end was trimmed by 5 bases and the J gene end by 0 bases; junction bases not matched to a gene: 2. Looked up from germline, CDR1 is SQVTM and CDR2 is ANQGSEA. The CDR3 DNA follows: TGCAGCGTTAGGACAGGGACTAACTATGGCTACACCTTC. Protein product: CSVRTGTNYGYTF.

This clonotype was seen many times. The rearrangement joins TRBV7-2 to TRBJ1-4; TRBD1 might be the D (5 bases). CDR1 is SGHTA, CDR2 FQGNSA, per germline. The CDR3 runs to 13 residues. V was cut by 8 bases and J by 0 bases, with 7 bases left in between. This CDR3 reads CASQTATNEKLFF. CDR3 DNA sequence: TGTGCCAGCCAGACAGCAACTAATGAAAAACTGTTTTTT.

This clonotype was counted once. The chain joins TRBV21-1 to TRBJ2-3; the table's D call, TRBD2, was not checked against the DNA. TRBV21-1 is marked as a pseudogene. CDR3 size: 16 residues. The CDR3 loop is CASSMTSGGAADTQYF. CDR3 DNA: TGTGCCAGCAGCATGACTAGCGGGGGGGCTGCAGATACGCAGTATTTT.

The rearrangement joins TRBV19 to TRBJ2-2, with a possible D match to TRBD2 (5 bases). The CDR3 loop spans 13 amino acids. Between the trimmed V and J ends, which lost 0 bases and 7 bases, there was a span of 6 bases. Germline CDR1 and CDR2: LNHDA and SQIVND (reference sequence). CDR3 coding DNA: TGTGCCAGTAGTATAGATCGGGACGGGGAGCTGTTTTTT. This codes for CASSIDRDGELFF.

V and J are TRBV21-1 and TRBJ2-1; the table's D call TRBD1 went unverified against the DNA. TRBV21-1 is tagged as a pseudogene. This CDR3 region has 14 residues. DNA of the CDR3: TGTGCCAGCAGCAAAGGAGGTACAGGCGGTGAGCAGTTCTTC. Translated: CASSKGGTGGEQFF.

This clonotype has more than one count but fewer than ten. The CDR3 DNA reads as TGTGCCAGCAGCTTAGAGGCCGGGCATGGCTACACCTTC. Protein sequence: CASSLEAGHGYTF. This chain joins TRBV7-9 and TRBJ1-2; D not certain. Per germline, CDR1 SEHNR and CDR2 FQNEAQ (reference sequence). The CDR3 loop spans 13 amino acids. Trimming removed 1 base at V and 6 bases at J, with 9 bases between.

The chain employs TRBV7-8 and TRBJ2-1; D may be TRBD1 (5 bases). The V gene's germline CDR1 is SGHVS and CDR2 FQNEAQ. The CDR3 length is 16 residues. Trimming removed 3 bases from V and 3 bases from J, with 15 bases in between. The CDR3 reads CASSFSQGSRYNEQFF. In DNA, the CDR3 is TGTGCCAGCAGCTTCAGTCAGGGTTCCCGCTACAATGAGCAGTTCTTC.

The chain recombines TRBV4-2 with TRBJ2-1, with TRBD2 matching 10 bases. This CDR3 has 16 amino acids. Losses at the gene ends were 2 bases for V and 7 bases for J; bases not matched to a gene: 8. CDR1 LGHNA and CDR2 YNFKEQ come from the germline V gene. The DNA for the CDR3 is TGTGCCAGCAGCCAACGATTGAGCGGGGGGGGAAATGAGCAGTTCTTC. Translated: CASSQRLSGGGNEQFF.

The V and J genes are TRBV5-1 and TRBJ1-1; D remains unclear. Germline assignment: CDR1 SGHRS and CDR2 YFSETQ. The CDR3 sequence is 15 residues long. Trimming removed 9 bases from V and 3 bases from J, with 21 bases in between. The CDR3 coding sequence is TGCGCCACCACCCAAGGTGCAGCCGACGACACTGAAGCTTTCTTT. This encodes CATTQGAADDTEAFF.

The sample holds many counts of this clonotype. The genes are TRBV6-1 and TRBJ2-5; D may correspond to TRBD1 or TRBD2 (5 bases each). The CDR3 has 12 amino acids. Germline lookup yields CDR1 MNHNS and CDR2 SASEGT. Trimming removed 6 bases at V and 0 bases at J, with 5 bases between. CDR3 bases: TGTGCCAGCAGGGGGGACCAAGAGACCCAGTACTTC. Translation gives CASRGDQETQYF.

This clonotype has just a few counts. V usage is TRBV20-1 and J usage is TRBJ2-1; no clear D gene. The CDR3 spans 13 residues. Trimming took 6 bases from V and 4 from J, leaving 13 bases between them. Germline V lookup: CDR1 DFQATT, CDR2 SNEGSKA (reference sequence). The CDR3 loop is CSASLASYNEQFF. The CDR3 region has the DNA TGCAGTGCCAGCCTCGCGAGTTACAATGAGCAGTTCTTC.

This clonotype was seen ten or more times. The genes are TRBV7-3 and TRBJ2-2, with 8 bases identical to TRBD2. Germline V gene lookup returns CDR1 SGHTA and CDR2 FQGTGA. The CDR3 totals 15 residues. V trimming: 2 bases; J trimming: 7 bases; junction bases outside the gene matches: 6. CDR3 amino acids: CASSLLGGAIGELFF. The CDR3 region has the DNA TGTGCCAGCAGCTTACTCGGGGGGGCTATCGGGGAGCTGTTTTTT.

This clonotype was found a few times. This chain links TRBV20-1 with TRBJ1-2; D call uncertain. The V gene lost 4 bases and the J gene lost 3 bases, with 12 bases spanning the gap. Germline CDR1 is DFQATT and CDR2 is SNEGSKA (reference sequence). The CDR3 is 13 residues long. As DNA, the CDR3 is TGCAGTGCTATTAGACCAGCGGACTATGGCTACACCTTC. Translated: CSAIRPADYGYTF.

Details on this clonotype: A read error may produce the germline difference seen at one junction end. This chain links TRBV7-7 with TRBJ2-2; D may be TRBD2 (6 bases). Germline values: CDR1 SSHAT, CDR2 FNYEAQ (reference sequence). This CDR3 comprises 15 residues. The CDR3 DNA reads as TGTGCTAGCAGCTTAGCTAGCGTAAACACCGGGGAGCTGTTTTTT. This sequence encodes CASSLASVNTGELFF.

In DNA, the CDR3 is TGTGCCAGCAGCGCGCCTGCGACAGGGAGCCACGAGCAGTACGTC. It is translated as CASSAPATGSHEQYV. The chain uses TRBV28 and TRBJ2-7; TRBD1 matches 7 bases. The CDR3 spans 15 residues. From germline, CDR1 is MDHEN and CDR2 SYDVKM. Trimming at V came to 6 bases and at J to 5 bases, leaving 13 bases not matched to a gene.

This clonotype was observed a few times. The genes are TRBV20-1 and TRBJ2-3; a weak D match, TRBD2 (6 bases). Trimming shortened V by 3 bases and J by 1 base, and 11 bases separated the two germline ends. CDR1 is DFQATT, CDR2 SNEGSKA, per germline (reference sequence). This CDR3 has 14 residues. The chain's CDR3 is CSASSRGGTDTQYF. The CDR3 DNA follows: TGCAGTGCTAGTTCGCGGGGAGGCACAGATACGCAGTATTTT.

This clonotype was counted at least ten times. The rearrangement joins TRBV7-2 to TRBJ2-3; TRBD1 is a possible D gene (6 bases). This CDR3 spans 13 amino acids. CDR1 and CDR2 from the germline V gene are SGHTA and FQGNSA. Trimming pared 9 bases from V and 2 bases from J, leaving 12 bases between. The CDR3 sequence is CASSPGHTDTQYF. The DNA for the CDR3 is TGTGCCAGTTCTCCGGGACACACAGATACGCAGTATTTT. Full variable domain (missing parts from reference TRBV7-2 and TRBJ2-3): GAGVSQSPSNKVTEKGKDVELRCDPISGHTALYWYRQSLGQGLEFLIYFQGNSAPDKSGLPSDRFSAERTGGSVSTLTIQRTQQEDSAVYLCASSPGHTDTQYFGPGTRLTVL.

The chain uses TRBV7-2 and TRBJ2-3; D unresolved. Germline CDR1 is SGHTA and CDR2 is FQGNSA. The V gene lost 2 bases and the J gene lost 0 bases, with 6 bases spanning the gap. This CDR3 spans 14 amino acids. The CDR3 loop reads CASSLFGSTDTQYF. Written as DNA, the CDR3 is TGTGCCAGCAGCTTATTTGGAAGCACAGATACGCAGTATTTT.

In its sample, this clonotype was seen many times. The chain combines TRBV10-3 with TRBJ2-7; 7 bases are a match to TRBD1. Germline CDR1 ENHRY, CDR2 SYGVKD. V was pared by 6 bases and J by 1 base, with 12 bases of the junction left unmatched. There are 16 residues in the CDR3. The CDR3 is CAISPSNRGESYEQYF. The CDR3 coding sequence is TGTGCCATCAGCCCCTCGAACAGGGGTGAATCCTACGAGCAGTACTTC.

This sequence joins TRBV7-8 and TRBJ2-5, with a weak D call TRBD2 (6 bases). The CDR3 has 15 amino acids. V was pared by 5 bases and J by 3 bases, with 16 bases between. CDR1 and CDR2 (germline): SGHVS, FQNEAQ. The CDR3 region has the DNA TGTGCCAGCAGCACAGAGGGACTTCAGGAAGAGACCCAGTACTTC. This codes for CASSTEGLQEETQYF.

The V gene is TRBV7-3, the J gene TRBJ2-2, with 10 nucleotides matching TRBD1. The CDR3 extends over 16 amino acids. Germline lookup yields CDR1 SGHTA and CDR2 FQGTGA. The ends lost 4 bases at V and 4 bases at J; junction bases unmatched: 6. The CDR3 protein is CASSSYGQGVTGELFF. CDR3 sequence (DNA): TGTGCCAGCAGCTCTTACGGACAGGGGGTCACCGGGGAGCTGTTTTTT.

The chain joins TRBV20-1 to TRBJ2-5; weak D call: TRBD1 (6 bases). The CDR3 sequence is 13 residues long. Trimming left V 6 bases short and J 0 bases short, with 11 bases between. Per germline, CDR1 DFQATT and CDR2 SNEGSKA (reference sequence). CDR3 protein: CSATGDNQETQYF. DNA for the CDR3: TGCAGTGCGACCGGGGACAACCAAGAGACCCAGTACTTC.

The chain has TRBV20-1 and TRBJ2-7; a weak D match, TRBD1 (6 bases). CDR1 and CDR2 (germline): DFQATT, SNEGSKA (reference sequence). V lost 1 base and J lost 5, with 18 bases in between. The CDR3 is made up of 15 amino acids. CDR3 nucleotide sequence: TGCAGTGCTAGAGGGGGATGGGGGCATGGTGACGAGCAGTACTTC. Translation: CSARGGWGHGDEQYF.